The rows below give T cell receptor beta chains drawn from one sample of a study of blood T cells in healthy people across ages. TCRdb recomputed calls from the 5' RACE reads with MiXCR, one row per CDR3 protein. Of some 900,000 distinct CDR3 sequences in the sample, around 49% were seen once. What was sequenced was blood. Source of these receptors: a young man in good health. Both conserved end residues are trimmed from each CDR3.

len | v_gene | CDR3aa
11 | TRBV20-1 | SEMGQGVDEQF
12 | TRBV20-1 | SARTSANSYEQY
11 | TRBV9 | ASSVGSDYEQY
11 | TRBV20-1 | SALSGGSDTQY
17 | TRBV27 | ASSLFGTPGGAANEKLF
14 | TRBV11-3 | ASSLASGQSYNEQF
13 | TRBV3-1 | TSSQDWGKGYGYT
15 | TRBV7-9 | ASSSGRQGTINEKLF
11 | TRBV29-1 | SVEGTGKYEQY
14 | TRBV20-1 | SAEGGKGRTVDEQY
11 | TRBV5-1 | ASSSGQGYEQY
11 | TRBV5-1 | ASSLGINNEQF
12 | TRBV28 | ASSRTGNTDTQY
13 | TRBV3-1 | ASSPPRSFGDEQY
13 | TRBV6-5 | ASSTRDSGANVLT
14 | TRBV10-3 | ATLLGTGNMNTEAF
14 | TRBV4-1 | ASSRSGQISTDTQY
14 | TRBV6-2/TRBV6-3 | ASSSGGYRGPREQY
13 | TRBV12-3/TRBV12-4 | ASRGRQGNNSPLH
12 | TRBV7-9 | ASSSGGQVRKLF
14 | TRBV12-3/TRBV12-4 | ASSRQTGLVSTGYT
13 | TRBV6-2/TRBV6-3 | ASSYLRGESGEQY
11 | TRBV6-6 | ASSYDRVLPLH
14 | TRBV20-1 | SAPPAGLPFAYEQY
13 | TRBV29-1 | SVESRQTYQETQY
16 | TRBV13 | ASSLGTSGTSSYNEQF
13 | TRBV11-2 | ASSLVGGLSTEAF
12 | TRBV10-3 | ATRSGGSTDTQY
14 | TRBV21-1 | ASSKEDSGGSYEQY
12 | TRBV6-5 | ASNPYGGRNEQF
11 | TRBV30 | AWSILIRDIQY
13 | TRBV9 | ASSLWGGANEKLF
10 | TRBV29-1 | SVEDPGGEAF
13 | TRBV5-1 | ASSLASTTYNEQF
10 | TRBV28 | ACQGAEYEQY
12 | TRBV7-2 | ASSPRTGHNEQF
12 | TRBV4-3 | ASSQDHGSTEAF